The 29 T cell receptor beta chains below were found in one sample sequenced in a study of cytomegalovirus exposure and HLA in healthy donors. The PCR employed 60 Vbeta primers together with 13 Jbeta primers. Profiling relied on immunoSEQ multiplex PCR, and the TCRdb table lists in-frame clones only, not all of them. Of 150,000 to 200,000 clones in the sample, approximately 81% were seen once. Sequenced input: PBMCs. All receptors come from a woman under 30 in good health and CMV-seropositive.

With respect to this clone: Additional DNA sequences in this sample encode the identical CDR3. The V call is TRBV18, the J call TRBJ2-5; 7 nucleotides line up with TRBD1. The CDR3 spans 13 residues. Germline trimming cut 3 bases from V and 2 bases from J; bases unmatched to any gene: 0. Germline V gene lookup returns CDR1 KGHSH and CDR2 LQKENI. DNA of the CDR3: TGTGCCAGCTCACCGGGACAGCAAGAGACCCAGTACTTC. This codes for CASSPGQQETQYF.

V gene TRBV4-1 combines with J gene TRBJ1-6; D remains ambiguous. The CDR3 sequence is 17 residues long. V gave up 2 bases and J gave up 5 bases, with 16 bases separating them. CDR1 and CDR2 (germline): MGHRA, YSYEKL. CDR3 sequence: CASSQREARLDNSPLHF. The CDR3 DNA reads as TGCGCCAGCAGCCAAAGGGAGGCTAGGTTGGATAATTCACCCCTCCACTTT.

The rearrangement joins TRBV29-1 to TRBJ1-2; the D is unclear. Germline V lookup: CDR1 SQVTM, CDR2 ANQGSEA. V lost 3 bases, J lost 4 bases, and 9 bases lay in between. The CDR3 covers 12 residues. CDR3 in amino acids: CSVDEESYGYTF. For the CDR3, the DNA is TGCAGCGTTGACGAGGAAAGCTATGGCTACACCTTC. The variable domain in full, with the rest retrieved from reference TRBV29-1 and TRBJ1-2, is SAVISQKPSRDICQRGTSLTIQCQVDSQVTMMFWYRQQPGQSLTLIATANQGSEATYESGFVIDKFPISRPNLTFSTLTVSNMSPEDSSIYLCSVDEESYGYTFGSGTRLTVV.

The rearrangement uses TRBV28 and TRBJ1-2; 9 bases align to TRBD1. This CDR3 has 15 amino acids. From germline, CDR1 is MDHEN and CDR2 SYDVKM. With 7 bases clipped from V and 4 bases from J, the junction kept 10 bases outside the gene matches. CDR3 bases: TGTGCCAGCAACTTCCCCGGGACAGGGTTCTATGGCTACACCTTC. This translates into CASNFPGTGFYGYTF.

For the CDR3, the DNA is TGTGCCACCAGCAGAGATCGTAATGAGCAGTTCTTC. Translating gives CATSRDRNEQFF. This chain links TRBV15 with TRBJ2-1; D is unresolved. The CDR3 is 12 amino acids. CDR1 and CDR2 from the germline V gene are LNHNV and YYDKDF (reference sequence). V lost 0 bases and J lost 7, with 4 bases in between.

This clone was detected only once. The chain employs TRBV30 and TRBJ1-2, with TRBD1 as a possible D gene (5 bases). Trimming took off 2 bases at V and 3 bases at J, with 10 bases between the two ends. The CDR3 contains 13 residues. The germline V gene encodes CDR1 GTSNPN and CDR2 SVGIG (reference sequence). CDR3 coding DNA: TGTGCCTGGAGTCTGGGGCTGGACTATGGCTACACCTTC. Its translation is CAWSLGLDYGYTF.

This clone was found a few times. The chain is built from TRBV19 and TRBJ2-2, with D maybe TRBD1 (6 bases). Germline V gene lookup returns CDR1 LNHDA and CDR2 SQIVND (reference sequence). V shed 11 bases and J shed 1 base, with 11 bases lying between them. This CDR3 has 13 residues. The CDR3 DNA reads as TGTGCCGCCGGACAGTTGAACACCGGGGAGCTGTTTTTT. Its protein product is CAAGQLNTGELFF.

This chain uses TRBV10-3 with TRBJ1-4, with 7 bases fitting TRBD1. Trimming took 7 bases from V and 6 from J; bases not matched to a gene: 11. The CDR3 sequence is 15 residues long. CDR1 ENHRY and CDR2 SYGVKD come from the germline V gene. The CDR3 loop reads CAIKASTGRDEKLFF. The CDR3 DNA is TGTGCCATCAAGGCCTCGACAGGGAGAGATGAAAAACTGTTTTTT.

This clone was observed a handful of times. V and J are TRBV5-4 and TRBJ2-3; possible D gene TRBD1, 6 bases. This CDR3 is 16 amino acids long. Germline V gene data show CDR1 as SGHNT and CDR2 as YYREEE (reference sequence). Between the trimmed V and J ends, which lost 5 bases and 6 bases, there was a span of 22 bases. The CDR3 protein is CASSQKWNAGEDTQYF. The CDR3 nucleotides are TGTGCCAGCAGTCAGAAATGGAACGCAGGGGAGGATACGCAGTATTTT.

V and J are TRBV12-5 and TRBJ2-1; no firm D call. V shed 6 bases and J shed 6 bases, with 18 bases lying between them. The CDR3 runs 15 residues. CDR1 LGHNT and CDR2 FRNRAP come from the germline V gene. The DNA of the CDR3 is TGTGCTAGTGGCCCACTGAGCGCTGGTCGCAATGAGCAGTTCTTC. This gives the protein CASGPLSAGRNEQFF.

Only a few counts were recorded for this clone. This chain uses TRBV5-4 with TRBJ1-3; 7 bases align to TRBD1. The CDR3 consists of 16 residues. Germline CDR1 is SGHNT and CDR2 is YYREEE (reference sequence). V was clipped by 0 bases and J by 0 bases; unmatched bases: 3. The CDR3 DNA reads as TGTGCCAGCAGCTTGGAAGGGACAGTCTCTGGAAACACCATATATTTT. The encoded protein is CASSLEGTVSGNTIYF.

The V and J genes are TRBV5-1 and TRBJ2-1; D remains ambiguous. Germline V CDR1 and CDR2: SGHRS, YFSETQ. The V end lost 0 bases, the J end lost 6 bases, and 10 bases lay between the germline ends. The CDR3 loop spans 14 amino acids. The CDR3 is CASSLAVTRNEQFF. The CDR3 coding sequence is TGCGCCAGCAGCTTGGCCGTGACTCGCAATGAGCAGTTCTTC.

V is TRBV30 and J is TRBJ1-2; D call uncertain. The CDR3 consists of 11 residues. V lost 4 bases and J 10 bases, leaving 13 bases between the germline ends. The V gene's germline CDR1 is GTSNPN and CDR2 SVGIG (reference sequence). CDR3 DNA sequence: TGTGCCTGGAAAGCGGAGGAGGCCTACACCTTC. This gives the protein CAWKAEEAYTF.

This clone has more than one count but fewer than ten. The rearrangement joins TRBV27 to TRBJ2-2, with D perhaps TRBD1 (6 bases). Germline V CDR1 and CDR2: MNHEY, SMNVEV (reference sequence). CDR3 length: 15 amino acids. Trimming took 3 bases from V and 3 from J, leaving 11 bases between them. CDR3 amino acids: CASSFEGVDTGELFF. DNA of the CDR3: TGTGCCAGCAGTTTCGAGGGGGTTGACACCGGGGAGCTGTTTTTT.

CDR3 region: CASSRSTNSPLHF. The CDR3 DNA reads as TGTGCCAGCAGCCGCTCTACTAATTCACCCCTCCACTTT. This sequence joins TRBV11-3 and TRBJ1-6; D is undetermined. V gave up 5 bases and J gave up 6 bases, with 8 bases separating them. This CDR3 is built from 13 residues. Germline CDR1 SGHNT, CDR2 YENEEA.

This clone has just a few counts. Other DNA sequences in the same sample also yield this CDR3. The chain is built from TRBV18 and TRBJ1-4, with D possibly being TRBD1 (6 bases). There are 14 residues in the CDR3. Per the germline V gene, CDR1 is KGHSH and CDR2 is LQKENI. V was shortened by 3 bases and J by 4 bases, with 9 bases between the two germline ends. This chain's CDR3 is CASSPGQDNEKLFF. Here the CDR3 DNA reads TGTGCCAGCTCACCGGGACAAGATAATGAAAAACTGTTTTTT.

The rearrangement links TRBV6-1 to TRBJ2-7; weak D call: TRBD2 (7 bases). The V gene lost 1 base and the J gene lost 0 bases, with 16 bases spanning the gap. This CDR3 contains 17 residues. The germline V gene encodes CDR1 MNHNS and CDR2 SASEGT. CDR3 sequence (DNA): TGTGCCAGCAGTGAAGGGGGGGGCAGGGTGCACTCCTACGAGCAGTACTTC. Protein sequence: CASSEGGGRVHSYEQYF.

V gene TRBV6-1 combines with J gene TRBJ2-7, with D unresolved. Trimming shortened V by 6 bases and J by 3 bases, and 12 bases separated the two germline ends. Per the germline V gene, CDR1 is MNHNS and CDR2 is SASEGT. This CDR3 has 13 residues. The CDR3 protein is CASSYTADYEQYV. The CDR3 nucleotides read TGTGCCAGCAGCTACACGGCCGACTACGAGCAGTACGTC.

V and J are TRBV7-9 and TRBJ1-2; no reliable D call. The CDR3 has 14 amino acids. V was shortened by 3 bases and J by 7 bases, with 15 bases between the two germline ends. Per the germline V gene, CDR1 is SEHNR and CDR2 is FQNEAQ (reference sequence). As DNA, the CDR3 is TGTGCCAGCAGCTTGCGGGGTCTGGGAGGTGGCTACACCTTC. Its protein product is CASSLRGLGGGYTF.

This chain connects TRBV27 to TRBJ2-3; 10 bases are shared with TRBD2. CDR1 and CDR2 (germline): MNHEY, SMNVEV (reference sequence). V shed 6 bases, J shed 1 base, and the junction held 4 bases outside the gene matches. The CDR3 spans 15 residues. The CDR3, as DNA: TGTGCCAGCAGATGGAGCGGGGGGGGCACAGATACGCAGTATTTT. Translated, it gives CASRWSGGGTDTQYF.

The V call is TRBV27, the J call TRBJ2-3; maybe TRBD1 (6 bases). There are 15 residues in the CDR3. Germline lookup yields CDR1 MNHEY and CDR2 SMNVEV (reference sequence). V lost 5 bases and J lost 0, with 12 bases in between. CDR3 sequence (DNA): TGTGCCAGCAGTGCCCACAGGGCGAGCACAGATACGCAGTATTTT. Amino acids: CASSAHRASTDTQYF.

The V and J genes are TRBV6-5 and TRBJ2-7; D not resolved. The CDR3 totals 14 residues. V lost 7 bases to trimming and J lost 2 bases, with 15 bases between them. The V gene's germline CDR1 is MNHEY and CDR2 SVGAGI. CDR3 sequence: CASISSTPAYEQYF. CDR3 coding DNA: TGTGCCAGCATATCTAGTACACCGGCCTACGAGCAGTACTTC.

The J gene is TRBJ1-5, the V gene TRBV19; no firm D call. Germline assignment: CDR1 LNHDA and CDR2 SQIVND (reference sequence). The CDR3 is made up of 14 amino acids. The V and J ends lost 2 bases and 7 bases respectively, with 12 bases between them. The DNA for the CDR3 is TGTGCCAGTAGTATAAATTTCCAGCGGCAGCCCCAGCATTTT. Translating gives CASSINFQRQPQHF.

The V and J genes are TRBV6-1 and TRBJ1-4; 8 bases align to TRBD1. Trimming cost V 2 bases and J 7 bases; bases outside gene matches: 12. The germline gives CDR1 MNHNS, CDR2 SASEGT. The CDR3 has 17 amino acids. DNA for the CDR3: TGTGCCAGCAGTGAACCCGTGACTTGGACAGGGAGTGAAAAACTGTTTTTT. Translating gives CASSEPVTWTGSEKLFF.

This rearrangement joins TRBV11-2 to TRBJ2-3, with a weak D call TRBD1 (5 bases). From germline, CDR1 is SGHAT and CDR2 FQNNGV. The ends were cut back, 4 bases at V and 4 bases at J, with 15 bases in the middle. This CDR3 spans 15 amino acids. For the CDR3, the DNA is TGTGCCAGCAGCTACCTCGGTGGCAGGGCAGATACGCAGTATTTT. This codes for CASSYLGGRADTQYF.

The chain has TRBV4-3 and TRBJ2-1; TRBD2 matches at 7 bases. CDR1 LGHNA and CDR2 YSLEER come from the germline V gene. There are 15 residues in the CDR3. Germline trimming cut 2 bases from V and 6 bases from J; bases unmatched to any gene: 7. The CDR3 DNA reads TGCGCCAGCAGCCAACACCTGAGCGGGGTCAATGAGCAGTTCTTC. Its protein product is CASSQHLSGVNEQFF.

The chain is built from TRBV9 and TRBJ1-1, with D hard to call. Germline CDR1 is SGDLS and CDR2 is YYNGEE. The CDR3 runs to 13 residues. Trimming took off 0 bases at V and 8 bases at J, with 11 bases between the two ends. The CDR3 DNA is TGTGCCAGCAGCGTAGAGCGGACGGGAGAAGCTTTCTTT. It codes for CASSVERTGEAFF.

This clone was found a few times. The V call is TRBV7-2, the J call TRBJ2-5; possibly TRBD2 for D (6 bases). CDR3 length equals 15 residues. Germline V CDR1 and CDR2: SGHTA, FQGNSA. The V and J ends lost 5 bases and 5 bases respectively, with 18 bases between them. The CDR3 loop reads CASSPTPGLMETQYF. The CDR3 nucleotides are TGTGCCAGCAGCCCAACCCCGGGACTCATGGAGACCCAGTACTTC.

The V and J genes are TRBV6-1 and TRBJ2-5, with 10 bases aligning to TRBD2. Germline loops: CDR1 MNHNS, CDR2 SASEGT. The CDR3 length is 15 residues. V dropped 4 bases and J dropped 5; count of bases not matched to a gene: 7. The chain's CDR3 is CASSASGGVLETQYF. The CDR3 DNA reads as TGTGCCAGCAGTGCAAGCGGGGGGGTTTTGGAGACCCAGTACTTC.